The clone carrying this T cell receptor beta chain is a singleton in its sample. Antigen: not known. All donors were Caucasian adults living in Nashville, Tennessee. The CDR3 totals 14 residues. CDR1 and CDR2 from the germline V gene are MNHEY and SVGAGI. Trimming took 0 bases from V and 2 from J, leaving 6 bases between them. The sample belongs to a study of shared clonotypes between healthy human individuals. Study observations and caveats: Although depth was large, rarefaction showed that sequencing of the sorted subsets was incomplete.

Replicate sorted-subset PCRs were loaded with 150 to 250 ng DNA, 30,000 to 35,000 T cell genomes. Under the authors' procedure: ImmunoSEQ only sent back junction sequences with no quality scores, so filtering was done differently. Profiling relied on immunoSEQ multiplex PCR, and the TCRdb table lists in-frame clones only, not all of them. V, J and clone size were drawn from that table, and D and trimming were deduced from the DNA. The table has a few million clones, approximately 90% seen once; the top ten hold around 0.14%. The chain has TRBV6-5 and TRBJ2-3; D is uncertain. The sequence derives from a man younger than 30 in good health. Sequencing was performed on naive CD4+ T cells sorted from blood. Subset described: CD45RA+ positively selected. The CDR3 bases are TGTGCCAGCAGTTACTCGCCCAACACAGATACGCAGTATTTT. Protein sequence: CASSYSPNTDTQYF.